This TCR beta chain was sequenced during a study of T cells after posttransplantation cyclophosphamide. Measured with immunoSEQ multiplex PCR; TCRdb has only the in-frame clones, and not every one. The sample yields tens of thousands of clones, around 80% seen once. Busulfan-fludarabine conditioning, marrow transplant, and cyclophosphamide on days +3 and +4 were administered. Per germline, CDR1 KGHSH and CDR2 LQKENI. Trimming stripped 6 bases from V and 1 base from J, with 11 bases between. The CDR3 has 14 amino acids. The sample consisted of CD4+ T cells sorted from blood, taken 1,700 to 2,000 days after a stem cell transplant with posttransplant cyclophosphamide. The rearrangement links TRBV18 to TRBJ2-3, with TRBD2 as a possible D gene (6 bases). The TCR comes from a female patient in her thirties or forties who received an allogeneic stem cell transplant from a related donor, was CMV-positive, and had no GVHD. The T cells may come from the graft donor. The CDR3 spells CASSPSVGTDTQYF. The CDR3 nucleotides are TGTGCCAGCTCCCCTAGCGTTGGCACAGATACGCAGTATTTT.